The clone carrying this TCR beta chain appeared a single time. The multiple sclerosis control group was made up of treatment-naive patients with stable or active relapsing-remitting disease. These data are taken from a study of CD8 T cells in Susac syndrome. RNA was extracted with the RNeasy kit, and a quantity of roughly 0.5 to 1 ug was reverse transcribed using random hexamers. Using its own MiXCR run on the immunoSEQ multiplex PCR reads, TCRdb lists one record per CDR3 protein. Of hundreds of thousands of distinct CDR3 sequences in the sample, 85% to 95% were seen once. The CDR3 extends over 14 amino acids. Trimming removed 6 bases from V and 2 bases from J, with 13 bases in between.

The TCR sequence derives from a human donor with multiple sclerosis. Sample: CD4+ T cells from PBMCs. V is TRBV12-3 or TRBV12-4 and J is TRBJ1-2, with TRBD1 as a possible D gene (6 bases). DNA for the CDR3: TGTGCCAGCAGCCAAAGGGGGACCAACTATGGCTACACCTTC. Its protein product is CASSQRGTNYGYTF.